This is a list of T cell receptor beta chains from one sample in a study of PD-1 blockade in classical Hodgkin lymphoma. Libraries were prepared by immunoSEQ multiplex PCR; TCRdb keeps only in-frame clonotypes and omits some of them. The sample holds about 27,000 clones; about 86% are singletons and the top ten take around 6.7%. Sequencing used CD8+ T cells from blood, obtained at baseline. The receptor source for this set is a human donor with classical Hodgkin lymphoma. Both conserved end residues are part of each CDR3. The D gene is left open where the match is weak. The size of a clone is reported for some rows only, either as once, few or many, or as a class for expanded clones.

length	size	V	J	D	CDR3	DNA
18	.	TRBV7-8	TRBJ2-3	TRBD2	CASSPRGAGGIFTDTQYF	TGTGCCAGCAGCCCCCGTGGGGCGGGAGGCATCTTCACAGATACGCAGTATTTT
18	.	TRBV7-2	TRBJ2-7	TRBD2	CASSLVGLAGLVGYEQYF	TGTGCCAGCAGCTTAGTGGGACTAGCGGGACTCGTGGGCTACGAGCAGTACTTC
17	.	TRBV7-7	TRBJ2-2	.	CASSLEGAGGHTGELFF	TGTGCCAGCAGCTTAGAAGGGGCGGGCGGCCACACCGGGGAGCTGTTTTTT
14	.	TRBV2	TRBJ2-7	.	CASSDSASSYEQYF	TGTGCCAGCAGTGACTCAGCGTCCTCCTACGAGCAGTACTTC
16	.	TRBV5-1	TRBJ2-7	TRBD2	CASSLRLAGLLDEQYF	TGCGCCAGCAGCTTGAGACTAGCGGGCCTACTCGACGAGCAGTACTTC
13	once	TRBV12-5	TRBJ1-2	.	CASGPRKGYGYTF	TGTGCTAGTGGTCCCCGGAAGGGCTATGGCTACACCTTC
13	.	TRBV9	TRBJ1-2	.	CASSKSVNYGYTF	TGTGCCAGCAGCAAGTCTGTTAACTATGGCTACACCTTC
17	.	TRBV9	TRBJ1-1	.	CASSLSSARHTNTEAFF	TGTGCCAGCAGCCTATCCTCGGCGCGACACACGAACACTGAAGCTTTCTTT
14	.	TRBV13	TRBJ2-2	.	CASSLGANTGELFF	TGTGCCAGCAGCTTAGGCGCGAACACCGGGGAGCTGTTTTTT
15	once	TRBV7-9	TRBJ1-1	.	CASSLGETNSGEAFF	TGTGCCAGCAGCCTCGGGGAGACAAACTCGGGTGAAGCTTTCTTT
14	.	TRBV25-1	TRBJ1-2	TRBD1	CASSDIGTGVGYTF	TGTGCCAGCAGTGACATCGGGACAGGGGTCGGCTACACCTTC
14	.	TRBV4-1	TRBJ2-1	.	CASSQAAGTQLQFF	TGCGCCAGCAGCCAGGCCGCCGGGACCCAGCTTCAGTTCTTC
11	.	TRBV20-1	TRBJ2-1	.	CSAREWLWEFF	TGCAGTGCTAGAGAGTGGCTCTGGGAGTTCTTC
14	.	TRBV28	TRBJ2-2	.	CASSSISNTGELFF	TGTGCCAGCAGTTCCATTTCGAACACCGGGGAGCTGTTTTTT
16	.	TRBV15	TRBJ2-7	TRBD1	CATSRDMGQGVYEQYF	TGTGCCACCAGCAGAGATATGGGACAGGGGGTTTACGAGCAGTACTTC
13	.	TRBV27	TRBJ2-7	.	CASSLGLTYEQYF	TGTGCCAGCAGTTTAGGGTTAACCTACGAGCAGTACTTC
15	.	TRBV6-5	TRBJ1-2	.	CASSSGGTLRYGYTF	TGTGCCAGCAGTTCTGGGGGGACCCTTAGGTATGGCTACACCTTC
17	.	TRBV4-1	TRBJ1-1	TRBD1	CASSQAGTGSVNTEAFF	TGCGCCAGCAGCCAGGCCGGGACAGGCTCCGTGAACACTGAAGCTTTCTTT
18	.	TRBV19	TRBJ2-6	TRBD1	CASSIPGTGVSGANVLTF	TGTGCCAGTAGTATTCCAGGGACAGGGGTCTCTGGGGCCAACGTCCTGACTTTC
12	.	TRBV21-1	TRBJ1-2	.	CASSKLLGGYTF	TGTGCCAGCAGCAAACTGCTAGGAGGCTACACCTTC
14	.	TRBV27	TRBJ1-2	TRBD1	CASSQGGLDYGYTF	TGTGCCAGCAGCCAAGGGGGCCTGGACTATGGCTACACCTTC
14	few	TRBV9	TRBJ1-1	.	CASSVGKGYTEAFF	TGTGCCAGCAGCGTGGGTAAAGGATACACTGAAGCTTTCTTT
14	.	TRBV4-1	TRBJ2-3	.	CASTLSGAADTQYF	TGCGCCAGCACTCTGAGCGGAGCCGCAGATACGCAGTATTTT
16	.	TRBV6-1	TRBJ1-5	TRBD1	CASSESGGFIFQPQHF	TGTGCCAGCAGTGAATCAGGGGGCTTTATTTTTCAGCCCCAGCATTTT
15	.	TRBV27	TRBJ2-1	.	CASSLFGSSYNEQFF	TGTGCCAGCAGTTTATTCGGGAGCTCCTACAATGAGCAGTTCTTC
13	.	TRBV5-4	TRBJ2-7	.	CASSQDLSGEQYF	TGTGCCAGCAGCCAAGATCTAAGCGGGGAGCAGTACTTC
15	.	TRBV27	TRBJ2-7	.	CASSLSRGDGYEQYF	TGTGCCAGCAGTTTATCTCGCGGGGACGGCTACGAGCAGTACTTC
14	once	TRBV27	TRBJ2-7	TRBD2	CASSLAGGPYEQYF	TGTGCCAGCAGTCTAGCGGGAGGACCCTACGAGCAGTACTTC
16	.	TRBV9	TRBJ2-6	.	CASSGLTESGANVLTF	TGTGCCAGCAGCGGATTAACAGAATCTGGGGCCAACGTCCTGACTTTC
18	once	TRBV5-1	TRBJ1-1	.	CASSLSYYLTEGNTEAFF	TGCGCCAGCAGCCTATCCTACTATTTGACGGAGGGGAACACTGAAGCTTTCTTT
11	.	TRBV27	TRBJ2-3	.	CASSFGDTQYF	TGTGCCAGCAGTTTTGGGGATACGCAGTATTTT
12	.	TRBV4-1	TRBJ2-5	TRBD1	CASSPRQGTQYF	TGCGCCAGCAGCCCTCGACAGGGGACCCAGTACTTC